This paragraph reports one T cell receptor beta chain. Its specificity is unknown. This sample was included in a study of T cells after posttransplantation cyclophosphamide. Study-level results: Tissue-infiltrating T cells from skin or gut overlapped little with blood T cells. Recipient CMV seropositivity and CMV reactivation strongly tracked TRB clonality. Later post-transplant blood repertoires were often dominated by donor CD8+ memory clones.

Germline CDR1 reads MDHEN; CDR2 reads SYDVKM. The CDR3 is 14 amino acids. Trimming removed 6 bases from V and 8 bases from J; junction bases left unmatched: 11. Libraries were prepared by immunoSEQ multiplex PCR; TCRdb keeps only in-frame clonotypes and omits some of them. The table records tens of thousands of clones, roughly 78% of them present only once. Treatment was busulfan-fludarabine conditioning, a marrow graft, and cyclophosphamide on days +3 and +4. The receptor's source is a female patient between 40 and 50 years old who received an allogeneic stem cell transplant from a related donor, was CMV-positive, and had no GVHD. Some T cells may be transferred from the graft donor. Here the sequenced sample was CD4+ T cells sorted from blood, taken around 2,000 days after a stem cell transplant with posttransplant cyclophosphamide. The rearrangement links TRBV28 to TRBJ2-3, with 7 bases that match TRBD1. CDR3 amino acids: CASSPGTVEGTQYF. The DNA of the CDR3 is TGTGCCAGCAGCCCGGGGACAGTCGAGGGTACGCAGTATTTT.